These 18 T cell receptor beta chains were all obtained from the same sample, sequenced in a study of cytomegalovirus exposure and HLA in healthy donors. The repertoire was sequenced with immunoSEQ multiplex PCR; TCRdb's copy has only in-frame clones and lacks some. The table includes about 250,000 clones, roughly 87% detected once. Sequencing input: PBMCs. Receptors were obtained from a man aged 18-30 years in good health and CMV-seropositive.

This clone was found a few times. The chain combines TRBV7-3 with TRBJ2-7; possible D gene TRBD2, 5 bases. The CDR3 is 15 residues long. The germline gives CDR1 SGHTA, CDR2 FQGTGA. V lost 3 bases, J lost 0 bases, and 12 bases lay in between. The CDR3 nucleotides read TGTGCCAGCAGCTTGGCGTTAGGGAGCTCCTACGAGCAGTACTTC. The encoded protein is CASSLALGSSYEQYF. The variable domain in full, completed from reference TRBV7-3 and TRBJ2-7, reads GAGVSQTPSNKVTEKGKYVELRCDPISGHTALYWYRQSLGQGPEFLIYFQGTGAADDSGLPNDRFFAVRPEGSVSTLKIQRTERGDSAVYLCASSLALGSSYEQYFGPGTRLTVT.

The chain recombines TRBV19 with TRBJ2-5, with 13 bases aligning to TRBD2. The CDR3 spans 17 residues. In germline, CDR1 is LNHDA, CDR2 SQIVND (reference sequence). Trimming cost V 1 base and J 4 bases; bases outside gene matches: 6. The CDR3 region has the DNA TGTGCCAGTAGTATAGGGACTAGCGGGAGTTTAAGAGAGACCCAGTACTTC. It encodes CASSIGTSGSLRETQYF.

This clone turned up a few times. This chain links TRBV6-5 with TRBJ1-2, with D possibly being TRBD1 (5 bases). The CDR3 is 14 amino acids. V shed 6 bases and J shed 7 bases, with 18 bases lying between them. Germline V gene lookup returns CDR1 MNHEY and CDR2 SVGAGI. The CDR3 nucleotides are TGTGCCAGCAGAACCTCCCCCACCGGGGGTGGCTACACCTTC. This gives the protein CASRTSPTGGGYTF.

The rearrangement links TRBV10-3 to TRBJ2-1; TRBD2 matches 7 bases. Germline trimming cut 3 bases from V and 5 bases from J; bases unmatched to any gene: 10. There are 16 residues in the CDR3. Germline V CDR1 and CDR2: ENHRY, SYGVKD. CDR3 protein: CAISDGSSGRNNEQFF. DNA for the CDR3: TGTGCCATCAGTGACGGGAGTAGCGGGCGAAACAATGAGCAGTTCTTC.

The chain uses TRBV18 and TRBJ2-5, with D maybe TRBD2 (6 bases). The CDR3 is made up of 12 amino acids. Germline CDR1 KGHSH, CDR2 LQKENI. The V end lost 1 base, the J end lost 9 bases, and 9 bases lay between the germline ends. CDR3 protein: CASSPRGEAQYF. CDR3 nucleotide sequence: TGTGCCAGCTCACCACGCGGGGAGGCCCAGTACTTC.

V usage is TRBV5-1 and J usage is TRBJ2-5; weak D call: TRBD2 (5 bases). Trimming stripped 4 bases from V and 3 bases from J, with 13 bases between. The germline gives CDR1 SGHRS, CDR2 YFSETQ. CDR3 size: 14 residues. CDR3 coding DNA: TGCGCCAGCAGCGTCGGGATCGCGGAAGAGACCCAGTACTTC. Translating it yields CASSVGIAEETQYF.

The V call is TRBV6-5, the J call TRBJ2-3, with 8 positions matching TRBD2. Germline trimming cut 4 bases from V and 5 bases from J; bases unmatched to any gene: 11. The CDR3 runs to 16 residues. Germline V lookup: CDR1 MNHEY, CDR2 SVGAGI. In DNA, the CDR3 is TGTGCCAGCAGTTTCGGGAGGGTAGCGGCCGAAGATACGCAGTATTTT. Amino acid sequence: CASSFGRVAAEDTQYF.

The chain has TRBV6-1 and TRBJ1-5, with a tentative D call TRBD1 (5 bases). Trimming removed 2 bases at V and 0 bases at J, with 14 bases between. Germline lookup yields CDR1 MNHNS and CDR2 SASEGT. CDR3 length: 17 amino acids. The CDR3 sequence: CASSEIGAFLSNQPQHF. For the CDR3, the DNA is TGTGCCAGCAGTGAAATAGGGGCCTTCCTTAGCAATCAGCCCCAGCATTTT.

This chain connects TRBV9 to TRBJ2-5; 8 bases fit TRBD1. Germline V gene sequence: CDR1 SGDLS, CDR2 YYNGEE. The CDR3 length is 16 residues. With V trimmed by 1 base and J by 0 bases, 5 bases remained unmatched. CDR3 in DNA: TGTGCCAGCAGCGTACGACAGGGGACCCACCAAGAGACCCAGTACTTC. The encoded protein is CASSVRQGTHQETQYF.

The rearrangement joins TRBV10-3 to TRBJ2-7; D is tentatively TRBD1 or TRBD2 (5 bases each). CDR1 is ENHRY and CDR2 is SYGVKD in the germline V gene. The CDR3 loop spans 16 amino acids. Trimming took 3 bases from V and 2 from J, leaving 17 bases between them. The CDR3 sequence is CAISDVVGGRAYEQYF. CDR3 bases: TGTGCCATCAGTGATGTTGTCGGAGGCAGGGCCTACGAGCAGTACTTC.

Only a few counts were recorded for this clone. The chain has TRBV25-1 and TRBJ1-2; maybe TRBD1 (6 bases). The CDR3 totals 14 residues. Germline V gene sequence: CDR1 MGHDK, CDR2 SYGVNS. Trimming left V 3 bases short and J 3 bases short, with 11 bases between. CDR3 sequence: CASSEGAGYYGYTF. CDR3 sequence (DNA): TGTGCCAGCAGTGAGGGGGCCGGATACTATGGCTACACCTTC.

The gene calls are TRBV27 and TRBJ1-2; 9 bases align to TRBD1. CDR3 length: 13 amino acids. The J segment lost 4 bases and the V segment lost 5 bases, leaving 2 bases of the junction unmatched. Germline assignment: CDR1 MNHEY and CDR2 SMNVEV (reference sequence). The CDR3 DNA reads as TGTGCCAGCAGTGTGACAGGGGGCTATGGCTACACCTTC. Protein: CASSVTGGYGYTF.

This clone was detected only once. This rearrangement joins TRBV9 to TRBJ2-1; D is uncertain. This CDR3 contains 16 residues. Trimming left V 2 bases short and J 3 bases short, with 15 bases between. The V gene's germline CDR1 is SGDLS and CDR2 YYNGEE. The CDR3 is CASSVSLGQVYNEQFF. The DNA of the CDR3 is TGTGCCAGCAGCGTGTCCCTAGGTCAGGTCTACAATGAGCAGTTCTTC. Supplemented by reference TRBV9 and TRBJ2-1, the full variable domain reads DSGVTQTPKHLITATGQRVTLRCSPRSGDLSVYWYQQSLDQGLQFLIQYYNGEERAKGNILERFSAQQFPDLHSELNLSSLELGDSALYFCASSVSLGQVYNEQFFGPGTRLTVL.

A note on this clone: At one boundary the junction diverges from the germline segment, which might be a read error. The gene calls are TRBV30 and TRBJ2-5; 8 bases are a match to TRBD1. This CDR3 contains 14 residues. CDR1 and CDR2 (germline): GTSNPN, SVGIG (reference sequence). CDR3 sequence reads: CARRSQGGQETQYF. The CDR3 coding sequence is TGTGCCCGGAGGTCACAGGGGGGCCAAGAGACCCAGTACTTC.

The chain carries TRBV15 and TRBJ2-7; 7 bases line up with TRBD2. CDR1 is LNHNV, CDR2 YYDKDF, per germline (reference sequence). V gave up 3 bases and J gave up 0 bases; unmatched junction bases: 8. The CDR3 is 16 residues long. As DNA, the CDR3 is TGTGCCACCAGCAGGTCCACTTCTAGCGGCTCCTACGAGCAGTACTTC. As protein: CATSRSTSSGSYEQYF.

The chain carries TRBV5-1 and TRBJ2-2; unclear D gene. V lost 0 bases and J lost 3, with 6 bases in between. The CDR3 is made up of 14 amino acids. Per germline, CDR1 SGHRS and CDR2 YFSETQ. The CDR3 region has the DNA TGCGCCAGCAGCTTGGGCCGGGACACCGGGGAGCTGTTTTTT. Its protein is CASSLGRDTGELFF.

This clone has just a few counts. For the CDR3, the DNA is TGTGCCAGCAGCTTAGCTATAGAGTCCGGGGAGCTGTTTTTT. Translation: CASSLAIESGELFF. The chain uses TRBV7-9 and TRBJ2-2; D remains ambiguous. V shed 0 bases and J shed 6 bases, with 8 bases lying between them. CDR1 and CDR2 (germline): SEHNR, FQNEAQ (reference sequence). This CDR3 has 14 amino acids.

The chain has TRBV14 and TRBJ2-3, with 8 bases matching TRBD2. Trimming removed 5 bases from V and 0 bases from J; junction bases left unmatched: 7. The CDR3 contains 16 residues. Germline CDR1 SGHDN, CDR2 FVKESK. CDR3 bases: TGTGCCAGCAGCTCTTTAGCGGGAACTAGCACAGATACGCAGTATTTT. Translated: CASSSLAGTSTDTQYF.